These 11 T cell receptor beta chains share one sample of origin, sequenced in a study of post-analysis software for immune sequencing data. Study results and limitations: Relative to controls, patients had 5 or 6 TRBV segments at higher frequency, with TRBV5-6, TRBV5-1 and TRBV20-1 among these.

TCR beta cDNA libraries included unique molecular identifiers. MiXCR, run by TCRdb on the PCR reads, gives a single entry per CDR3 protein. Of some 800,000 distinct CDR3 sequences in the sample, roughly 50% are singletons; the top ten hold roughly 5.2%. The antigens of these receptors remain unknown. Sequencing was carried out using blood. Every receptor here comes from a girl aged 5-17 years with multiple sclerosis.

This clonotype was seen a few times. J is TRBJ1-4 and V is TRBV7-6, with TRBD1 as a possible D gene (5 bases). Germline lookup yields CDR1 SGHVS and CDR2 FNYEAQ. V was clipped by 2 bases and J by 4 bases, with 14 bases between them. The CDR3 runs to 16 residues. The CDR3 here is CASSLIAGRYNEKLFF. For the CDR3, the DNA is TGTGCCAGCAGCTTAATTGCAGGGCGGTATAATGAAAAACTGTTTTTT.

The chain recombines TRBV24-1 with TRBJ2-5; D tentatively reads TRBD1 or TRBD2 (5 bases each). The V and J ends lost 1 base and 3 bases respectively, with 14 bases between them. The CDR3 has 16 residues. The germline CDR1 and CDR2 sequences are KGHDR and SFDVKD. CDR3 amino acids: CATSDFPFGGKETQYF. CDR3 bases: TGTGCCACCAGTGATTTTCCGTTTGGGGGAAAAGAGACCCAGTACTTC.

This clonotype was detected only a few times. The V and J genes are TRBV29-1 and TRBJ1-1; the D is unclear. The CDR3 consists of 11 residues. Trimming pared 7 bases from V and 0 bases from J, leaving 6 bases between. CDR1 is SQVTM and CDR2 is ANQGSEA in the germline V gene. CDR3 sequence reads: CSGVMNTEAFF. The CDR3 DNA reads TGCAGCGGAGTTATGAACACTGAAGCTTTCTTT.

The rearrangement links TRBV6-5 to TRBJ1-2; 10 nucleotides line up with TRBD1. V lost 0 bases and J lost 8; bases outside the gene matches: 12. CDR1 is MNHEY and CDR2 is SVGAGI in the germline V gene. This CDR3 has 17 residues. CDR3 in DNA: TGTGCCAGCAGTTACTCCGAAGTGACAGGGGGCGCGGAAGGCTACACCTTC. This sequence encodes CASSYSEVTGGAEGYTF.

The chain carries TRBV5-1 and TRBJ2-3; TRBD2 might be the D (5 bases). V was clipped by 3 bases and J by 4 bases, with 9 bases between them. The CDR3 contains 13 residues. Germline V gene sequence: CDR1 SGHRS, CDR2 YFSETQ. CDR3 DNA: TGCGCCAGCAGCTACCGGACTCCAGATACGCAGTATTTT. Protein: CASSYRTPDTQYF.

This clonotype appeared a single time. The V and J genes are TRBV7-2 and TRBJ2-3, with 8 positions matching TRBD1. CDR1 is SGHTA and CDR2 is FQGNSA in the germline V gene. V was clipped by 4 bases and J by 2 bases; unmatched bases: 5. This CDR3 is built from 15 residues. CDR3 nucleotide sequence: TGTGCCAGCAGCTCGGACAGGGCCTACACAGATACGCAGTATTTT. Translation: CASSSDRAYTDTQYF.

The chain carries TRBV20-1 and TRBJ2-3; TRBD2 aligns across 7 bases. The germline CDR1 and CDR2 sequences are DFQATT and SNEGSKA (reference sequence). J was trimmed by 3 bases and V by 6 bases; bases with no gene match: 9. CDR3 length: 14 residues. The CDR3 bases are TGCAGTGCCCAGACGGCGGGAGTAACAGATACGCAGTATTTT. It codes for CSAQTAGVTDTQYF.

V and J are TRBV5-1 and TRBJ2-5, with a possible D match to TRBD2 (5 bases). Germline CDR1 SGHRS, CDR2 YFSETQ. Trimming pared 4 bases from V and 5 bases from J, leaving 15 bases between. The CDR3 spans 14 residues. The CDR3 DNA is TGCGCCAGCAGCCCGACTATTCCGGGGGAGACCCAGTACTTC. This gives the protein CASSPTIPGETQYF.

This clonotype was detected many times. The V gene is TRBV24-1, the J gene TRBJ2-3; D is uncertain. Germline V lookup: CDR1 KGHDR, CDR2 SFDVKD. V lost 1 base and J lost 0, with 7 bases in between. This CDR3 has 15 residues. The CDR3 DNA reads as TGTGCCACCAGTGATTTTGGTACTAGCACAGATACGCAGTATTTT. Translation gives CATSDFGTSTDTQYF.

This clonotype was detected only a few times. The V call is TRBV20-1, the J call TRBJ2-3; no firm D call. Germline CDR1 and CDR2: DFQATT and SNEGSKA (reference sequence). The V end lost 1 base, the J end lost 4 bases, and 6 bases lay between the germline ends. The CDR3 sequence is 12 residues long. As DNA, the CDR3 is TGCAGTGCTAGAGGGGATCCAGATACGCAGTATTTT. Protein product: CSARGDPDTQYF.

This clonotype has just one count. J is TRBJ2-3 and V is TRBV4-3; unclear D gene. The CDR3 totals 14 residues. With 0 bases removed from V and 2 bases from J, the gap between germline ends came to 6 bases. Germline CDR1 is LGHNA and CDR2 is YSLEER. CDR3 DNA: TGCGCCAGCAGCCAAGAGACGTACACAGATACGCAGTATTTT. Its translation is CASSQETYTDTQYF.